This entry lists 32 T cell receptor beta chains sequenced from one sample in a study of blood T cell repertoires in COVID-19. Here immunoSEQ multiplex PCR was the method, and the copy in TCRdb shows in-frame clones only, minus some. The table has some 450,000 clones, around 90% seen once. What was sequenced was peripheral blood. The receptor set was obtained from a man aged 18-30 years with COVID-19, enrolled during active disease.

CDR3 DNA sequence: TGTGCCAGCAGCCAAGAGACTAGCGGGAGATCCAATGAGCAGTTCTTC. This translates into CASSQETSGRSNEQFF. The chain has TRBV3-1 (or the pseudogene TRBV3-2) and TRBJ2-1, with 12 bases identical to TRBD2. V lost 0 bases, J lost 6 bases, and 3 bases stayed unmatched. CDR3 size: 16 residues. Germline-derived CDR1 and CDR2 are LGHDT and YNNKEL (reference sequence).

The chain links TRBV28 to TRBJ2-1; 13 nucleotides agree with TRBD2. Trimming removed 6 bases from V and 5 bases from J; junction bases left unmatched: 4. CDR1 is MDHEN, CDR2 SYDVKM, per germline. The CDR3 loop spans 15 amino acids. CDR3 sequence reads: CASRTLAGGNNEQFF. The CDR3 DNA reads TGTGCCAGCAGAACACTAGCGGGGGGGAACAATGAGCAGTTCTTC.

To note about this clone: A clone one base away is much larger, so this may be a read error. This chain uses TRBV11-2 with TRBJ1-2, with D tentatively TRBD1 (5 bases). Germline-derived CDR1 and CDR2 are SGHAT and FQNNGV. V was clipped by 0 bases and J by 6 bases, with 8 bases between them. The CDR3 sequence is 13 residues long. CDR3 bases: TGTGCCAGCAGCTTAGACCCGGGGGATGGCTACACCTTC. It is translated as CASSLDPGDGYTF.

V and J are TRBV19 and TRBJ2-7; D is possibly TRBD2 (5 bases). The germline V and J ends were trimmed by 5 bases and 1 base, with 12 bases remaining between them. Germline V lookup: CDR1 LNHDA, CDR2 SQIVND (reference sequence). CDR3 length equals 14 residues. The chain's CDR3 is CASSLRRGSYEQYF. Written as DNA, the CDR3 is TGTGCCAGTAGTCTGCGTCGGGGTTCCTACGAGCAGTACTTC.

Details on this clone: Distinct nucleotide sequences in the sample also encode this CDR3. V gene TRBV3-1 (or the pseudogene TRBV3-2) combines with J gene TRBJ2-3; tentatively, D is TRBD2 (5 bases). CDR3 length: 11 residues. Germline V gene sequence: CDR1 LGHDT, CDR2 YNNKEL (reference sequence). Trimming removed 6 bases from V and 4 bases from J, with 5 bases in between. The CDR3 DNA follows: TGTGCCAGCAGGGGAGCAGATACGCAGTATTTT. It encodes CASRGADTQYF.

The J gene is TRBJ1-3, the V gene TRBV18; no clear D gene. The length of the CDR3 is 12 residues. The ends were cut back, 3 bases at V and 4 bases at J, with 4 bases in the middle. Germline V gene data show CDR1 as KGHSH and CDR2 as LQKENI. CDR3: CASSPTGNTIYF. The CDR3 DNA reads TGTGCCAGCTCACCGACAGGAAACACCATATATTTT.

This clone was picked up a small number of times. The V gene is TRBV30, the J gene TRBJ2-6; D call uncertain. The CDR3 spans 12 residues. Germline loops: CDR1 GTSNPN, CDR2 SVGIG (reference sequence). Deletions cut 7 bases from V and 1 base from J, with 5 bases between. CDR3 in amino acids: CASLSGANVLTF. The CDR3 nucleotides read TGTGCCTCTCTATCTGGGGCCAACGTCCTGACTTTC.

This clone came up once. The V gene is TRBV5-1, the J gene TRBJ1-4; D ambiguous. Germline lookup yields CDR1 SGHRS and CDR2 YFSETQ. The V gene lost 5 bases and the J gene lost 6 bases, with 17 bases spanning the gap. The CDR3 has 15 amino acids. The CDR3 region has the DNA TGCGCCAGCAGGGTGGGAGCCGAAGGCTATGAAAAACTGTTTTTT. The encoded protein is CASRVGAEGYEKLFF. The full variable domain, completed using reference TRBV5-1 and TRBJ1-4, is KAGVTQTPRYLIKTRGQQVTLSCSPISGHRSVSWYQQTPGQGLQFLFEYFSETQRNKGNFPGRFSGRQFSNSRSEMNVSTLELGDSALYLCASRVGAEGYEKLFFGSGTQLSVL.

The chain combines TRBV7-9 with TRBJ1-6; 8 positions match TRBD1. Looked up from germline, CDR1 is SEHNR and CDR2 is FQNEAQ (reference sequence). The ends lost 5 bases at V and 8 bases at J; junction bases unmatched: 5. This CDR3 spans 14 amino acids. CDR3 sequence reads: CASSRTGPYSPLHF. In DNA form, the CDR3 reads TGTGCCAGCAGCCGGACAGGGCCTTATTCACCCCTCCACTTT.

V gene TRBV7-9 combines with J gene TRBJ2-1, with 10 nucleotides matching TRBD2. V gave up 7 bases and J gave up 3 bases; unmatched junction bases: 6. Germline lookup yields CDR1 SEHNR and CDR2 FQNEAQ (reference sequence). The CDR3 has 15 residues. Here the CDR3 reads CASTPRLAGYNEQFF. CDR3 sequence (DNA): TGTGCCAGCACCCCGAGACTAGCGGGCTACAATGAGCAGTTCTTC.

The CDR3 DNA is TGCGCCAGCAGCCTACAGGCGGGGCAGGGCACCGGGGAGCTGTTTTTT. Protein product: CASSLQAGQGTGELFF. This chain uses TRBV5-1 with TRBJ2-2; weak D call: TRBD2 (6 bases). The CDR3 is 16 residues long. Per the germline V gene, CDR1 is SGHRS and CDR2 is YFSETQ. Deletions cut 4 bases from V and 4 bases from J, with 17 bases between. Combining the CDR3 with reference TRBV5-1 and TRBJ2-2 gives the whole variable domain KAGVTQTPRYLIKTRGQQVTLSCSPISGHRSVSWYQQTPGQGLQFLFEYFSETQRNKGNFPGRFSGRQFSNSRSEMNVSTLELGDSALYLCASSLQAGQGTGELFFGEGSRLTVL.

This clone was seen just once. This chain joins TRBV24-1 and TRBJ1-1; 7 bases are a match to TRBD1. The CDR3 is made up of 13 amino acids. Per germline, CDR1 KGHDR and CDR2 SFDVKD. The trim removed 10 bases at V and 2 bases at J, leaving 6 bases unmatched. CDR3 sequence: CATSDRENTEAFF. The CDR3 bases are TGTGCCACTTCAGACAGGGAAAACACTGAAGCTTTCTTT.

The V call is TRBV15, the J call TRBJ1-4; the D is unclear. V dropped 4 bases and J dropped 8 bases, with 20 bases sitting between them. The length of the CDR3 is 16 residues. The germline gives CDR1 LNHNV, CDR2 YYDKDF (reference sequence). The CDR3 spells CATSTPRGSGGEKLFF. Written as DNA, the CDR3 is TGTGCCACCAGCACCCCACGAGGGTCAGGCGGAGAAAAACTGTTTTTT.

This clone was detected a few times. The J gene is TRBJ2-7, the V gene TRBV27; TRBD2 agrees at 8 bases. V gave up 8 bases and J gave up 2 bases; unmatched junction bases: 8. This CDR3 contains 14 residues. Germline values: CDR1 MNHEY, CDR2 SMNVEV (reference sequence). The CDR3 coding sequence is TGTGCCAGCGGGTCCGTAGCGGGACCCTACGAGCAGTACTTC. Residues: CASGSVAGPYEQYF.

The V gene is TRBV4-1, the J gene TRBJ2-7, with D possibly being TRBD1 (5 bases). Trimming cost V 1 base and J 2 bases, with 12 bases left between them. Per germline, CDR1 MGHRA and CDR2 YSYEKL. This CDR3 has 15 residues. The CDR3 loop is CASSQGAGRPYEQYF. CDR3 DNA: TGCGCCAGCAGCCAAGGGGCAGGGCGTCCCTACGAGCAGTACTTC.

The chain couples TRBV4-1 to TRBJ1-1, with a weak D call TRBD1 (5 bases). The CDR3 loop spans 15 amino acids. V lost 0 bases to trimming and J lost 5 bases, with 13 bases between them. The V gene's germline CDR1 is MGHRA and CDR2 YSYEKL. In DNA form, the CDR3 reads TGCGCCAGCAGCCAAGATATGGGGCTAGGGACTGAAGCTTTCTTT. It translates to CASSQDMGLGTEAFF.

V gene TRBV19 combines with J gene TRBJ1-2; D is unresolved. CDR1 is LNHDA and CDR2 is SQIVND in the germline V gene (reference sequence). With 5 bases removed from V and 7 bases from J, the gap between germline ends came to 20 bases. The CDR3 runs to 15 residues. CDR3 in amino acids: CASSFTVVMRLGYTF. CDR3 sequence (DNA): TGTGCCAGTAGTTTTACCGTGGTGATGAGGCTTGGCTACACCTTC.

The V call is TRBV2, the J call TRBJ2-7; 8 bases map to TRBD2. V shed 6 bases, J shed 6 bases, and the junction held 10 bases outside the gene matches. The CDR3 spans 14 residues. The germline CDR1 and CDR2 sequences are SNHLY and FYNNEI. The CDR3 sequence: CASRQLAVPGEQYF. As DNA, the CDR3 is TGTGCCAGCAGGCAACTAGCGGTCCCCGGCGAGCAGTACTTC. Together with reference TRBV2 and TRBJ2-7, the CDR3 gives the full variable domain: EPEVTQTPSHQVTQMGQEVILRCVPISNHLYFYWYRQILGQKVEFLVSFYNNEISEKSEIFDDQFSVERPDGSNFTLKIRSTKLEDSAMYFCASRQLAVPGEQYFGPGTRLTVT.

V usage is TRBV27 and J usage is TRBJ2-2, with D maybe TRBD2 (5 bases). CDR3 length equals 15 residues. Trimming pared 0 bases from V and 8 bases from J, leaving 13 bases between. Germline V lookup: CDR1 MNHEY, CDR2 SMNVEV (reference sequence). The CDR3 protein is CASSLSFRGSGELFF. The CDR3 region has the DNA TGTGCCAGCAGTTTATCTTTCCGGGGTAGTGGGGAGCTGTTTTTT.

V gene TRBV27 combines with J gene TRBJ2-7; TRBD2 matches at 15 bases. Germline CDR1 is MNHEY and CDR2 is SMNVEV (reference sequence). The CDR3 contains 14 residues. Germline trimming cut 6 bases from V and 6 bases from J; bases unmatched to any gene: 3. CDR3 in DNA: TGTGCCAGCAGGGGACTAGCGGGAGGTCTCGAGCAGTACTTC. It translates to CASRGLAGGLEQYF.

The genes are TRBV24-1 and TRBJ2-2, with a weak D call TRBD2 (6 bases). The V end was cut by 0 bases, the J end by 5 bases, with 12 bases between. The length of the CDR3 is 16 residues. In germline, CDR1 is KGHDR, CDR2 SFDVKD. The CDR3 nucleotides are TGTGCCACCAGTGATTTGAAGGGGAGGAGGACCGGGGAGCTGTTTTTT. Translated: CATSDLKGRRTGELFF.

CDR3 nucleotide sequence: TGTGCCAGCAGACCCGGGACTAGCGGGCTCAATGAGCAGTTCTTC. This encodes CASRPGTSGLNEQFF. The rearrangement links TRBV7-6 to TRBJ2-1, with 12 positions matching TRBD2. The CDR3 sequence is 15 residues long. The germline CDR1 and CDR2 sequences are SGHVS and FNYEAQ. J was trimmed by 6 bases and V by 6 bases; bases with no gene match: 6. Combining the CDR3 with reference TRBV7-6 and TRBJ2-1 gives the whole variable domain GAGVSQSPRYKVTKRGQDVALRCDPISGHVSLYWYRQALGQGPEFLTYFNYEAQQDKSGLPNDRFSAERPEGSISTLTIQRTEQRDSAMYRCASRPGTSGLNEQFFGPGTRLTVL.

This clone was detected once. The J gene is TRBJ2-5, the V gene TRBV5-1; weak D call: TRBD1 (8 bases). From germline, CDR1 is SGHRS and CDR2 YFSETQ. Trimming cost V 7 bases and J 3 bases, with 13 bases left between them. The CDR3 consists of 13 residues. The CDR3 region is CASRTGREETQYF. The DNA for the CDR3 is TGCGCCAGCCGGACAGGGAGGGAAGAGACCCAGTACTTC.

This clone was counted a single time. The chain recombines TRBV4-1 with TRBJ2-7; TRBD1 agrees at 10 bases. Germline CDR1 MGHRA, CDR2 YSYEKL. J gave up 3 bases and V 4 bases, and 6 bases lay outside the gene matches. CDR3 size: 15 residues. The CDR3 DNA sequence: TGCGCCAGCAGCCTAAGTGGGACAGGGGACTACGAGCAGTACTTC. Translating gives CASSLSGTGDYEQYF.

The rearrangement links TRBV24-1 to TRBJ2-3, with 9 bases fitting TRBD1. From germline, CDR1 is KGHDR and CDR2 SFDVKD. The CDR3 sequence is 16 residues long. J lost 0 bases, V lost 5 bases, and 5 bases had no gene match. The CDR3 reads CATSVRTGVSTDTQYF. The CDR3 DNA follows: TGTGCCACCAGTGTGCGGACAGGGGTTAGCACAGATACGCAGTATTTT.

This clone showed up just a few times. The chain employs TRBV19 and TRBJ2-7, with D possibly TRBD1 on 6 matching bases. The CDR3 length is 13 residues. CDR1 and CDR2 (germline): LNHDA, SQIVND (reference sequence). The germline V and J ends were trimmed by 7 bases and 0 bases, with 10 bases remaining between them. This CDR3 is CASKKDSSYEQYF. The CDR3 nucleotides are TGTGCCAGTAAGAAGGACAGCTCCTACGAGCAGTACTTC.

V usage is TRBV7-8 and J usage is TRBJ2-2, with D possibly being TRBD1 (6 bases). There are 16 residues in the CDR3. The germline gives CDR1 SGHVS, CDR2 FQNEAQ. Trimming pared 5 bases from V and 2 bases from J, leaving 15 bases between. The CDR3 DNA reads TGTGCCAGCAGCGCTACAGGGATTGGAAACACCGGGGAGCTGTTTTTT. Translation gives CASSATGIGNTGELFF.

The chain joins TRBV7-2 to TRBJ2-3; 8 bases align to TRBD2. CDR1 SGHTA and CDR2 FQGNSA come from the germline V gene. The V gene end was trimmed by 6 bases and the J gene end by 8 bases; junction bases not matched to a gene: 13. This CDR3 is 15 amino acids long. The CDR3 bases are TGTGCCAGCAGGACAGAGGCGGGGGGCTCGGGTACGCAGTATTTT. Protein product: CASRTEAGGSGTQYF.

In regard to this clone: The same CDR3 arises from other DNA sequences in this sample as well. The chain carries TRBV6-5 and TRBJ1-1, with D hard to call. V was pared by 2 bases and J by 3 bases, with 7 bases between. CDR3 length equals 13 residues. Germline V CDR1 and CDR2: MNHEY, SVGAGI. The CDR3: CASSYEGYTEAFF. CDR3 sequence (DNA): TGTGCCAGCAGTTACGAGGGCTACACTGAAGCTTTCTTT.

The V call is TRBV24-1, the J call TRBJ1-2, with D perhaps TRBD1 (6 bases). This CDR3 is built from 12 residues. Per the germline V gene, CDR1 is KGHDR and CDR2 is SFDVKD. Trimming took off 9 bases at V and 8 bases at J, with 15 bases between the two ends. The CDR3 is CATQNPQGGYTF. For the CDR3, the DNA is TGTGCCACCCAGAATCCCCAGGGGGGCTACACCTTC.

The DNA of the CDR3 is TGTGCCAGCACGGCCGGACATGAAAAGACCCAGTACTTC. Translated: CASTAGHEKTQYF. The chain has TRBV6-5 and TRBJ2-5, with a weak D call TRBD1 (5 bases). V was trimmed by 7 bases and J by 6 bases, leaving 15 bases between them. The CDR3 runs to 13 residues. Germline values: CDR1 MNHEY, CDR2 SVGAGI.

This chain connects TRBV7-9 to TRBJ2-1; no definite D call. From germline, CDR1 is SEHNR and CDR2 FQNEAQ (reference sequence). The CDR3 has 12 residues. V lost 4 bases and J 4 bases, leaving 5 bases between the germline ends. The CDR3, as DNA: TGTGCCAGCAGCTCCACATACAATGAGCAGTTCTTC. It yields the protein CASSSTYNEQFF.